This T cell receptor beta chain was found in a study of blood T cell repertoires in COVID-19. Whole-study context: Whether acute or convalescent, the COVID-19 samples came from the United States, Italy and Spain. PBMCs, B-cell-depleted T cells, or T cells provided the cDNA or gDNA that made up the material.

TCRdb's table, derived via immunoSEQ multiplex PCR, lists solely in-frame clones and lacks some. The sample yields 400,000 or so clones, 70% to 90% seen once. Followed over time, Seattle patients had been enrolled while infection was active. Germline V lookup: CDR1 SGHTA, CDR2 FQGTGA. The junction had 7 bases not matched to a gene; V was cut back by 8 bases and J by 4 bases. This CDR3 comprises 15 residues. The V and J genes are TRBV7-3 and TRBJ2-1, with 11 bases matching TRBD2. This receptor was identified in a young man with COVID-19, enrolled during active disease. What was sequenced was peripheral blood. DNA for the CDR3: TGTGCCAGCTCAACGGGGACTAGCGGATACAATGAGCAGTTCTTC. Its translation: CASSTGTSGYNEQFF.